This TCR beta chain emerged from a study of early T cells in non-severe SARS-CoV-2 infection. Unique molecular identifiers (one per individual cDNA molecule) were attached. Using its own MiXCR run on the 5' RACE reads, TCRdb lists one record per CDR3 protein. The data show 65,000 to 85,000 distinct CDR3 sequences, around 13% seen once. This clonotype was detected many times. Germline CDR1 reads SNHLY; CDR2 reads FYNNEI. This CDR3 contains 14 residues. Trimming took 8 bases from V and 5 from J; bases not matched to a gene: 7. Sequencing was performed on whole blood. The V and J genes are TRBV2 and TRBJ1-4, with 8 bases that match TRBD1. The source is an adult who was a healthcare worker with PCR-confirmed SARS-CoV-2 infection or an uninfected control (not recorded which). The CDR3 nucleotides are TGTGCCAGCCGCCGGGACAGGACGAATGAAAAACTGTTTTTT. Its translation is CASRRDRTNEKLFF. The full variable domain, its missing parts supplied by reference TRBV2 and TRBJ1-4, is EPEVTQTPSHQVTQMGQEVILRCVPISNHLYFYWYRQILGQKVEFLVSFYNNEISEKSEIFDDQFSVERPDGSNFTLKIRSTKLEDSAMYFCASRRDRTNEKLFFGSGTQLSVL.